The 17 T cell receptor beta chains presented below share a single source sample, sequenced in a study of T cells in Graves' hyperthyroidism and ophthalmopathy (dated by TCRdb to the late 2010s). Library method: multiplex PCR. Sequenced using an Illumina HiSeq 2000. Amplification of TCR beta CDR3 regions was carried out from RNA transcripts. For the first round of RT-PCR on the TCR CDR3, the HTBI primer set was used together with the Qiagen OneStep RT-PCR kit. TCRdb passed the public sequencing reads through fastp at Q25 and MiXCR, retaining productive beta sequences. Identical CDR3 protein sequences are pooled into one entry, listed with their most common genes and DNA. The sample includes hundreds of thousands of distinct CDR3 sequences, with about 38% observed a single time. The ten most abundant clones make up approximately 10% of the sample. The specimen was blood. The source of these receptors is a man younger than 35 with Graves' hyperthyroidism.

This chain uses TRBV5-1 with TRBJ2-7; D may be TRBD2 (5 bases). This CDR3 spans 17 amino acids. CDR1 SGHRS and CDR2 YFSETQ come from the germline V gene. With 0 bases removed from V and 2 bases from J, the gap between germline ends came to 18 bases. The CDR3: CASSLATPGISAYEQYF. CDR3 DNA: TGCGCCAGCAGCTTGGCCACCCCGGGGATTTCCGCCTACGAGCAGTACTTC.

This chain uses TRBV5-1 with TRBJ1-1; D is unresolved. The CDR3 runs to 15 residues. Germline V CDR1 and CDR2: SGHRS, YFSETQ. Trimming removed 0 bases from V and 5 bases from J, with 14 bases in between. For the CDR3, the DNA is TGCGCCAGCAGCTTGGTCTCGGGCTGGTGGACTGAAGCTTTCTTT. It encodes CASSLVSGWWTEAFF.

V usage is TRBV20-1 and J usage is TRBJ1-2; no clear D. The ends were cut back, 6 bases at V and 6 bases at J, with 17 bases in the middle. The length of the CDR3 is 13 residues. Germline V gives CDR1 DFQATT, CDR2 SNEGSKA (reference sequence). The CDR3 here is CSASGEALDGYTF. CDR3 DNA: TGCAGTGCGAGTGGAGAAGCCTTGGATGGCTACACCTTC.

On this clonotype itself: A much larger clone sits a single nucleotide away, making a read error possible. CDR3 DNA: TGTGCCATCAGTGAGTCGGAGGGCCGCCCTGGAAACACCATATATTTT. This encodes CAISESEGRPGNTIYF. The chain joins TRBV10-3 to TRBJ1-3; D remains unclear. Germline V gene sequence: CDR1 ENHRY, CDR2 SYGVKD. The CDR3 is 16 amino acids. The V and J ends lost 0 bases and 2 bases respectively, with 11 bases between them.

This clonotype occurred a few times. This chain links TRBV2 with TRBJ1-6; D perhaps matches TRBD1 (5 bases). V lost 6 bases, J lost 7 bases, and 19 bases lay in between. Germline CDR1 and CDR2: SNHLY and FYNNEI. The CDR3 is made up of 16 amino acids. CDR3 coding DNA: TGTGCCAGCAGCATATCCCCGGGACCGCCGAATTCACCCCTCCACTTT. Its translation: CASSISPGPPNSPLHF.

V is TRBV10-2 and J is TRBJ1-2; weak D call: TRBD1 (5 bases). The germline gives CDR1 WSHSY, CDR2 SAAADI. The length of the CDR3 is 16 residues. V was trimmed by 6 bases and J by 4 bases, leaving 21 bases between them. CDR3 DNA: TGCGCCAGCAGCCAGGGCGGACGGGGGGAGGGCTATGGCTACACCTTC. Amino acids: CASSQGGRGEGYGYTF.

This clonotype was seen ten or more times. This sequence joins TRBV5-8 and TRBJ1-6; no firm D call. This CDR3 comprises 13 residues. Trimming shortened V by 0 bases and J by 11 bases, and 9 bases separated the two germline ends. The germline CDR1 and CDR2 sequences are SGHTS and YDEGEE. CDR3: CASSLVGRTPLHF. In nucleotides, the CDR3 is TGTGCCAGCAGCTTGGTAGGCCGAACACCCCTCCACTTT.

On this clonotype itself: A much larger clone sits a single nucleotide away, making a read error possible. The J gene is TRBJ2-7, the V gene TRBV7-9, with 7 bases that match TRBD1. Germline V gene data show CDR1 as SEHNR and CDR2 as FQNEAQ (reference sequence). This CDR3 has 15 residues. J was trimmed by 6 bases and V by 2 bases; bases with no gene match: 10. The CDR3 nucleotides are TGTGCCAGCAGCTTATCCGGGACAGTGGACACCGAGCAGTACTTC. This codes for CASSLSGTVDTEQYF.

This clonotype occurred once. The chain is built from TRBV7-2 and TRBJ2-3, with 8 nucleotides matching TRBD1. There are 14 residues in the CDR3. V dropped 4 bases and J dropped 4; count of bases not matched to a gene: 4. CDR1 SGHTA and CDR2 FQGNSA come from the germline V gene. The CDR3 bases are TGTGCCAGCAGCTCCGGACAGGGACCAGATACGCAGTATTTT. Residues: CASSSGQGPDTQYF.

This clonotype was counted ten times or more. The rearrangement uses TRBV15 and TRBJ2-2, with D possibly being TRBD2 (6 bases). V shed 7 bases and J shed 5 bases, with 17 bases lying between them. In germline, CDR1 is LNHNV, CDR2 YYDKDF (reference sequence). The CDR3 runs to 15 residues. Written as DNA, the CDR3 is TGTGCCACCACCCAGAGCGGGCCGGGGACCGGGGAGCTGTTTTTT. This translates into CATTQSGPGTGELFF.

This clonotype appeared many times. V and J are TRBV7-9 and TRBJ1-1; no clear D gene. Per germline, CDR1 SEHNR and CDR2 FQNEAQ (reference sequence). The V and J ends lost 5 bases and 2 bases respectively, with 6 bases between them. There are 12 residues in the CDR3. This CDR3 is CASSPYNTEAFF. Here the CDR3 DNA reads TGTGCCAGCAGCCCGTACAACACTGAAGCTTTCTTT. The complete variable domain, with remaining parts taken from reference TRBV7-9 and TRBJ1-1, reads DTGVSQNPRHKITKRGQNVTFRCDPISEHNRLYWYRQTLGQGPEFLTYFQNEAQLEKSRLLSDRFSAERPKGSFSTLEIQRTEQGDSAMYLCASSPYNTEAFFGQGTRLTVV.

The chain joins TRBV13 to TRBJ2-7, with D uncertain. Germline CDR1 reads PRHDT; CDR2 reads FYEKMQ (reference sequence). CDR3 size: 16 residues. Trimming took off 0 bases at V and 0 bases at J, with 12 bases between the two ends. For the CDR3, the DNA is TGTGCCAGCAGCTTAGGCCCGGAAGATGACTCCTACGAGCAGTACTTC. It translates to CASSLGPEDDSYEQYF. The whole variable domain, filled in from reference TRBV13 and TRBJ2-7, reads AAGVIQSPRHLIKEKRETATLKCYPIPRHDTVYWYQQGPGQDPQFLISFYEKMQSDKGSIPDRFSAQQFSDYHSELNMSSLELGDSALYFCASSLGPEDDSYEQYFGPGTRLTVT.

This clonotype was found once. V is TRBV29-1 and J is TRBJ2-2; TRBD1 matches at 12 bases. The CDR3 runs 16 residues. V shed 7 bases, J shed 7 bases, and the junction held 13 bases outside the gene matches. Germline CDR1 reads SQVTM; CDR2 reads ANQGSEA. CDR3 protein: CSALWGQGAFNGELFF. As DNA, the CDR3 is TGCAGCGCCTTATGGGGACAGGGGGCGTTTAACGGGGAGCTGTTTTTT.

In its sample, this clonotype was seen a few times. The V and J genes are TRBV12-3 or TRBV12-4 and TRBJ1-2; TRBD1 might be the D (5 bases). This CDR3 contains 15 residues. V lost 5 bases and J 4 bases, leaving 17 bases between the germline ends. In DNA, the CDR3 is TGTGCCAGCAGTGCCGGGACGGGGGGGGGCTATGGCTACACCTTC. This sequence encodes CASSAGTGGGYGYTF.

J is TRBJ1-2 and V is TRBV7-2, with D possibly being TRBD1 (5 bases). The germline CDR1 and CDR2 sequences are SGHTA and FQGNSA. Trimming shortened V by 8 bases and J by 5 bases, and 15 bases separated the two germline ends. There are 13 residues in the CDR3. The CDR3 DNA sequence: TGTGCCAGCTCCGGGCAGGGAGTATATGGCTACACCTTC. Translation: CASSGQGVYGYTF. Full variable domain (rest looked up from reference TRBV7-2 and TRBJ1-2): GAGVSQSPSNKVTEKGKDVELRCDPISGHTALYWYRQSLGQGLEFLIYFQGNSAPDKSGLPSDRFSAERTGGSVSTLTIQRTQQEDSAVYLCASSGQGVYGYTFGSGTRLTVV.

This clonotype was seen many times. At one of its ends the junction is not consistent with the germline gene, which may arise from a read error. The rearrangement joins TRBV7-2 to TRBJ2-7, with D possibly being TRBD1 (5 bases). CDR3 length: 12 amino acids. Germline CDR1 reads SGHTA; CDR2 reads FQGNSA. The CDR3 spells CASSPTGLEQYF. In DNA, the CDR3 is TGCGCCAGCAGCCCCACAGGTCTCGAGCAGTACTTC.

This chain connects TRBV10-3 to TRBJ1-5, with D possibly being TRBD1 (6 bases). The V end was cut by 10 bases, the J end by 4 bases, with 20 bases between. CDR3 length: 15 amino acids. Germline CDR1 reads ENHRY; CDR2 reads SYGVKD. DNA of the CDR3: TGTGCCAGCAGCCCCCAGGGGACACCAAATCAGCCCCAGCATTTT. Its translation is CASSPQGTPNQPQHF.